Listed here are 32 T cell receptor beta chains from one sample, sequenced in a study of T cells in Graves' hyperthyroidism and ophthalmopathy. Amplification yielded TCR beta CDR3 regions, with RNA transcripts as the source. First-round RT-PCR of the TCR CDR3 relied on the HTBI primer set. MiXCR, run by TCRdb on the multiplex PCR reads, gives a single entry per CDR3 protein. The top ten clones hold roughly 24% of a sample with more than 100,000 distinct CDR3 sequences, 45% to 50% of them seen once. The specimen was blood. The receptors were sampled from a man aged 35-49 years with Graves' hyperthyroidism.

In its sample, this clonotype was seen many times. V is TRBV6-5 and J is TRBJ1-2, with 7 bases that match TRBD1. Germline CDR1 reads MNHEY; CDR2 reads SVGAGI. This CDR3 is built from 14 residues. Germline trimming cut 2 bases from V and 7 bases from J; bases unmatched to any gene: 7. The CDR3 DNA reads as TGTGCCAGCAGTTACCGACAGGGAAATACTGGCTACACCTTC. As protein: CASSYRQGNTGYTF.

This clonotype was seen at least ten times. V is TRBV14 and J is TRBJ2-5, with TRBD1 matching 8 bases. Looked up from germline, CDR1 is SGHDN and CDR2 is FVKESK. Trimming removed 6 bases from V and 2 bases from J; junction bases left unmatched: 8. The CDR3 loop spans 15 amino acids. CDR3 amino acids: CASSRQGKGQETQYF. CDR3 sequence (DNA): TGTGCCAGCAGTCGACAGGGGAAAGGACAAGAGACCCAGTACTTC.

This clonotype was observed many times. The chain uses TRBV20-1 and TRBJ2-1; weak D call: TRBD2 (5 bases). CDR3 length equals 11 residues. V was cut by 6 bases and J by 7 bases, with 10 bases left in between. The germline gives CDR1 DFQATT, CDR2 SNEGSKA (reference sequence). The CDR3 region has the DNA TGCAGTGCCCCTAGCAGGAATGAGCAGTTCTTC. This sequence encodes CSAPSRNEQFF.

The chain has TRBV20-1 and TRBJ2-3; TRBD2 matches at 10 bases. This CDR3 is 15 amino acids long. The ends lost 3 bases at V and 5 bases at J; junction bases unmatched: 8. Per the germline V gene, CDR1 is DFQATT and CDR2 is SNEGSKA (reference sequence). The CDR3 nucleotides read TGCAGTGCTAGGGGGGTTAGCGGGAGGAGAGATACGCAGTATTTT. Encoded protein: CSARGVSGRRDTQYF.

CDR3 DNA: TGCGCCAGCAGCCAAGTTTCAGCGGACTATAGCAATCAGCCCCAGCATTTT. It specifies CASSQVSADYSNQPQHF. This rearrangement joins TRBV5-1 to TRBJ1-5; D is uncertain. CDR1 is SGHRS and CDR2 is YFSETQ in the germline V gene. CDR3 length equals 17 residues. V was cut by 4 bases and J by 0 bases, with 17 bases left in between.

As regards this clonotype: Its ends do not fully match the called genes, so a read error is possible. The CDR3 reads CASSLSSNYDEQFF. The CDR3 nucleotides are TGTGCCAGCAGCTTGAGCTCTAACTACGATGAGCAGTTCTTC. V and J are TRBV7-2 and TRBJ2-1; D unclear. This CDR3 has 14 residues. Germline V gene sequence: CDR1 SGHTA, CDR2 FQGNSA.

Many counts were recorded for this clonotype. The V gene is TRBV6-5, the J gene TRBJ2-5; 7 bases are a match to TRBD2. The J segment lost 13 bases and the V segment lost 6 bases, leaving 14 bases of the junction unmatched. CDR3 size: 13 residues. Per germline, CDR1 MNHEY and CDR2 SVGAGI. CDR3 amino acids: CASRASGSRDRYF. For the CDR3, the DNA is TGTGCCAGCAGAGCTAGCGGTTCAAGAGATCGGTACTTC.

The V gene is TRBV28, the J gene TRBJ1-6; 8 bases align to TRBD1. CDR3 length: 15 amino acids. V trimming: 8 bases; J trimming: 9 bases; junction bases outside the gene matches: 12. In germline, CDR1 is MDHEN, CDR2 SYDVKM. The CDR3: CASCTGQVFPSPLHF. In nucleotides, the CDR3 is TGTGCCAGCTGCACGGGACAGGTGTTTCCTTCACCCCTCCACTTT.

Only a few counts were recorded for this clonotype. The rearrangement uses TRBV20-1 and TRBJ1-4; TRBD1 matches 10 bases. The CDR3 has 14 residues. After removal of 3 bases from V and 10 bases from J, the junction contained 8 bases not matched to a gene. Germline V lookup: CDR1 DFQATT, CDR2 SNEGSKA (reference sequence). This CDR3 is CSARGTGDSVKLFF. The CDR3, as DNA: TGCAGTGCTAGGGGGACAGGGGATTCTGTAAAACTGTTTTTT.

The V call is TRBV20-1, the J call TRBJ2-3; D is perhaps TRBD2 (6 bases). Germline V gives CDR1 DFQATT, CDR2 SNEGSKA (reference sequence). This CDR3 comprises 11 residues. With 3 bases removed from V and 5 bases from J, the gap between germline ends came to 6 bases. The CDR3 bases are TGCAGTGCTAGGGGGGGAGATACGCAGTATTTT. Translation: CSARGGDTQYF.

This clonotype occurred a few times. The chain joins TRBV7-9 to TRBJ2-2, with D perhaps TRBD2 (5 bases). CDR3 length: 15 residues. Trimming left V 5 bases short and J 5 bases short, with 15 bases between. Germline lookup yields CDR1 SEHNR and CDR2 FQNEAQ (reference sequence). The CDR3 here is CASSPTDPGTGELFF. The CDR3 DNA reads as TGTGCCAGCAGCCCCACGGATCCGGGAACCGGGGAGCTGTTTTTT.

The CDR3 region is CSANSGELFF. DNA of the CDR3: TGCAGTGCGAATAGCGGGGAGCTGTTTTTT. V and J are TRBV20-1 and TRBJ2-2; D call uncertain. This CDR3 spans 10 amino acids. Between the trimmed V and J ends, which lost 6 bases and 7 bases, there was a span of 6 bases. Per the germline V gene, CDR1 is DFQATT and CDR2 is SNEGSKA (reference sequence).

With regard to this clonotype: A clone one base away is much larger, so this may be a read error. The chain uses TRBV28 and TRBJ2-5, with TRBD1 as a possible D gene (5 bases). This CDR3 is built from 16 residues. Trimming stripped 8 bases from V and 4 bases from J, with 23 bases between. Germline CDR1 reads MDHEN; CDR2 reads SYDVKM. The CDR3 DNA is TGTGCCAGCGCCACGAGCCCAGGGCAGTACGTAGAGACCCAGTACTTC. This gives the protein CASATSPGQYVETQYF.

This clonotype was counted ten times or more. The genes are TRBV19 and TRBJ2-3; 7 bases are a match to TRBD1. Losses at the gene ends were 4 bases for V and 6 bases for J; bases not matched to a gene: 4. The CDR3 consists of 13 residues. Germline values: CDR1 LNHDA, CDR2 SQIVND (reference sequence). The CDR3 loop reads CASSRQQGDTQYF. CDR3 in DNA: TGTGCCAGTAGTAGACAACAGGGGGATACGCAGTATTTT.

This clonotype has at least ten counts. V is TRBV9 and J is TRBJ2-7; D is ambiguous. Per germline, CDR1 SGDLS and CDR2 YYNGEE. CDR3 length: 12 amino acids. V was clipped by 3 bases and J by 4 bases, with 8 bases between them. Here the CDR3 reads CASSDGRYEQYF. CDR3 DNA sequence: TGTGCCAGCAGCGACGGACGGTACGAGCAGTACTTC.

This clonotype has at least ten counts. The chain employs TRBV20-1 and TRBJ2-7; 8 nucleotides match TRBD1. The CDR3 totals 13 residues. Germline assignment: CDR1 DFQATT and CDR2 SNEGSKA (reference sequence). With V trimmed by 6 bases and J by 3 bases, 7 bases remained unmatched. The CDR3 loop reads CSARTGKGYEQYF. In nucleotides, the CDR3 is TGCAGTGCGAGGACAGGGAAAGGCTACGAGCAGTACTTC.

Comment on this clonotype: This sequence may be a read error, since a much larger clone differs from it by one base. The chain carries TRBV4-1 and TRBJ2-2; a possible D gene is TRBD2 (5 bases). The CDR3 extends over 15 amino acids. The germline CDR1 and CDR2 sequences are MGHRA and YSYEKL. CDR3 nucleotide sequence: TGCGCCAGCAGCCACCTACCGATGAACACCGGGGAGCTGTCTTTT. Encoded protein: CASSHLPMNTGELSF.

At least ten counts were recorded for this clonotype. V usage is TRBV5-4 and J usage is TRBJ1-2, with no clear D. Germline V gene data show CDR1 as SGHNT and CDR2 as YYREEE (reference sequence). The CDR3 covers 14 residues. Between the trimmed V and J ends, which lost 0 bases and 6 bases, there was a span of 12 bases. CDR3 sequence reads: CASSLAAEVHGYTF. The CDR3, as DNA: TGTGCCAGCAGCTTGGCGGCAGAAGTCCATGGCTACACCTTC.

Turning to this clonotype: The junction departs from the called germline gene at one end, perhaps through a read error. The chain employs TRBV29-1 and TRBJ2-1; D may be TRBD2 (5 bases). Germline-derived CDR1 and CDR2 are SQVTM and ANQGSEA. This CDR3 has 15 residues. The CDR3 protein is CGVDTDSSPYNEQFF. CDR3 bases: TGCGGCGTCGATACGGACTCGAGCCCCTACAATGAGCAGTTCTTC.

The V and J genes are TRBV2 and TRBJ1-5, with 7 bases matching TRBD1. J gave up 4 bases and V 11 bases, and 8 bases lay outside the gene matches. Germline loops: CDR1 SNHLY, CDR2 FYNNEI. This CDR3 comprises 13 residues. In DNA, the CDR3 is TGTGCCCGCAACGACAGGGAAAATCAGCCCCAGCATTTT. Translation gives CARNDRENQPQHF.

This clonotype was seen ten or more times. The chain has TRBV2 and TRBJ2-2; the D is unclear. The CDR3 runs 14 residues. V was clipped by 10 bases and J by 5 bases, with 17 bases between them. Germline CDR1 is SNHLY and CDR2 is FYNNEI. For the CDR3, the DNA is TGTGCCATAGTAAGGGAAATTCGGACCGGGGAGCTGTTTTTT. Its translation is CAIVREIRTGELFF.

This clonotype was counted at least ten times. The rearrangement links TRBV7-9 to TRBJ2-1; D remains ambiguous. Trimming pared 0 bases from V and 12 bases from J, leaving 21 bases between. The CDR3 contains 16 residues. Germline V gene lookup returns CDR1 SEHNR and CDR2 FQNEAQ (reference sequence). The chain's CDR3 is CASSLATPGARMLQFF. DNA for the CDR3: TGTGCCAGCAGCTTAGCCACCCCGGGCGCCAGAATGTTGCAGTTCTTC.

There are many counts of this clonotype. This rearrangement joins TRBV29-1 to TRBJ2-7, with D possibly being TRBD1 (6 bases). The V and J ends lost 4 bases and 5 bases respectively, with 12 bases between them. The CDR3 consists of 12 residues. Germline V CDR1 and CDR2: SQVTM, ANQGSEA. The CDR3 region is CSVGDRSDEQYF. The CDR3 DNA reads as TGCAGCGTTGGAGACAGGTCGGACGAGCAGTACTTC.

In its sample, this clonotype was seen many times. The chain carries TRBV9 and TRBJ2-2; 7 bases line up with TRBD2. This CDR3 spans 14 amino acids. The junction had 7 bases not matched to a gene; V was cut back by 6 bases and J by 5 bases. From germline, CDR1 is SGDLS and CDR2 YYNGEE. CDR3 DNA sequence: TGTGCCAGCAACCTGGGAGGGCAAACCGGGGAGCTGTTTTTT. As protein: CASNLGGQTGELFF.

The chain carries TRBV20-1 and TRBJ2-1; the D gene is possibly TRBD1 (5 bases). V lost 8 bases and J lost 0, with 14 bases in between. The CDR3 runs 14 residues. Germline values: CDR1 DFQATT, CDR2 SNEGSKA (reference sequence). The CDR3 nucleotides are TGCAGTTCAAGGCAGGGTGTCTCCTACAATGAGCAGTTCTTC. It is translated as CSSRQGVSYNEQFF.

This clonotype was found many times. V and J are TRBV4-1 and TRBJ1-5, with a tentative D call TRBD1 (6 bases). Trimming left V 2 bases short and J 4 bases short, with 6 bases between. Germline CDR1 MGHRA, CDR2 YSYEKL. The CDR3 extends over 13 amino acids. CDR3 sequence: CASSQQGNQPQHF. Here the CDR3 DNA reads TGCGCCAGCAGCCAACAGGGGAATCAGCCCCAGCATTTT.

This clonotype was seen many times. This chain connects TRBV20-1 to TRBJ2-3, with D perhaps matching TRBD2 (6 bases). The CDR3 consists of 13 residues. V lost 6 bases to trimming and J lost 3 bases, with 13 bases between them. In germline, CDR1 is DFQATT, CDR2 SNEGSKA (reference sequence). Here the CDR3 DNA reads TGCAGTGCCACCTCTGGGGGGACAGATACGCAGTATTTT. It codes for CSATSGGTDTQYF.

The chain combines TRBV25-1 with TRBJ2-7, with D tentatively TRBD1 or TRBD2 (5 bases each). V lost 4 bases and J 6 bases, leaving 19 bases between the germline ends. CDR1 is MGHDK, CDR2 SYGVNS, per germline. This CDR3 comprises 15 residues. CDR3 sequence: CASSGSGLGRPEQYF. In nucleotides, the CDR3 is TGTGCCAGCAGTGGCAGCGGTCTGGGGCGACCCGAGCAGTACTTC.

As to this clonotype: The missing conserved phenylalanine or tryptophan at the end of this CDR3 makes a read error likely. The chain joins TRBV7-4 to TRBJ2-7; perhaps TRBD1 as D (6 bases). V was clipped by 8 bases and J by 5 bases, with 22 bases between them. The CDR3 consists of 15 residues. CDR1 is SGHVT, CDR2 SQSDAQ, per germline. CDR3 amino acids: CASSPRVQGYHEQYI. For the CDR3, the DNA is TGTGCCAGCTCACCACGCGTACAGGGTTACCACGAGCAGTACATC.

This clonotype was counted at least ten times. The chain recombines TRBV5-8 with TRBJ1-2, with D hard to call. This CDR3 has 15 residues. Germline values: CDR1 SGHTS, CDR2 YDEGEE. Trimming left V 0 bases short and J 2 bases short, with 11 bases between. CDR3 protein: CASSLDVSQNYGYTF. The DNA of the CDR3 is TGTGCCAGCAGCTTGGATGTAAGTCAGAACTATGGCTACACCTTC.

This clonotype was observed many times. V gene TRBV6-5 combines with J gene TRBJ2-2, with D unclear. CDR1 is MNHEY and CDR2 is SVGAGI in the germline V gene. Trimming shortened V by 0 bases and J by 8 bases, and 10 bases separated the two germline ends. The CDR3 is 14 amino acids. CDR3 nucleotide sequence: TGTGCCAGCAGTTACTCCCGTGGGGTGGGGGAGCTGTTTTTT. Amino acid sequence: CASSYSRGVGELFF.

CDR3 DNA: TGCAGCTTGGCCCGGGACGGCACCTACGAGCAGTACTTC. This translates into CSLARDGTYEQYF. The chain has TRBV29-1 and TRBJ2-7, with D tentatively TRBD1 or TRBD2 (5 bases each). In germline, CDR1 is SQVTM, CDR2 ANQGSEA. The CDR3 totals 13 residues. V lost 8 bases and J 2 bases, leaving 16 bases between the germline ends.